Below, 17 T cell receptor beta chains from the same sample are listed, as sequenced in a study of blood T cells in healthy people across ages. The use of a sample-barcoded 5' primer and a J-beta primer mix characterized a second PCR of roughly 6 to 11 cycles. MiXCR, run by TCRdb on the 5' RACE reads, gives a single entry per CDR3 protein. The sample has some 780,000 distinct CDR3 sequences; about 61% are singletons. The sequenced sample consisted of blood. These receptors were taken from a man aged 35 to 55 in good health.

Comments on this clonotype: A read error may account for a junction end that differs from germline. The V gene is TRBV7-7, the J gene TRBJ2-5, with D perhaps matching TRBD1 (6 bases). This CDR3 is built from 15 residues. Germline V gene data show CDR1 as SSHAT and CDR2 as FNYEAQ (reference sequence). CDR3 coding DNA: TGTGCTAGCAGCTTAAGAGGACAGATCCAAGAGACCCAGTACTTC. This translates into CASSLRGQIQETQYF.

The chain joins TRBV3-1 to TRBJ2-4, with a weak D call TRBD2 (6 bases). Germline CDR1 reads LGHDT; CDR2 reads YNNKEL (reference sequence). This CDR3 has 15 residues. V lost 1 base, J lost 5 bases, and 12 bases lay in between. CDR3 protein: CASSQGGGLQNIQYF. The CDR3 DNA follows: TGTGCCAGCAGCCAAGGTGGGGGACTGCAAAACATTCAGTACTTC.

This chain connects TRBV9 to TRBJ1-1; 10 nucleotides match TRBD1. V trimming: 2 bases; J trimming: 3 bases; junction bases outside the gene matches: 25. This CDR3 is 22 amino acids long. CDR1 SGDLS and CDR2 YYNGEE come from the germline V gene. In DNA form, the CDR3 reads TGTGCCAGCAGCGTTTACGGAACACCTCCTGTGGGGACAGGGGATGGCGACACTGAAGCTTTCTTT. This gives the protein CASSVYGTPPVGTGDGDTEAFF.

The chain has TRBV10-3 and TRBJ2-7; 9 positions match TRBD1. Germline assignment: CDR1 ENHRY and CDR2 SYGVKD. V gave up 6 bases and J gave up 3 bases; unmatched junction bases: 6. This CDR3 is 14 amino acids long. The CDR3 nucleotides read TGTGCCATCAGGCCGGGACAGGGCATCTACGAGCAGTACTTC. Its translation: CAIRPGQGIYEQYF.

This rearrangement joins TRBV7-2 to TRBJ2-1; 10 bases map to TRBD2. The junction had 3 bases not matched to a gene; V was cut back by 3 bases and J by 4 bases. CDR3 length: 15 residues. Germline CDR1 SGHTA, CDR2 FQGNSA. CDR3 DNA: TGTGCCAGCAGCTTCTCAGCGGGGGGGTACAATGAGCAGTTCTTC. It encodes CASSFSAGGYNEQFF.

CDR3 region: CSAQLQGSGGNQPQHF. The CDR3 coding sequence is TGCAGTGCTCAGTTACAGGGGTCGGGAGGCAATCAGCCCCAGCATTTT. The J gene is TRBJ1-5, the V gene TRBV20-1, with 7 bases that match TRBD1. The CDR3 is 16 amino acids. Trimming took 5 bases from V and 2 from J; bases not matched to a gene: 12. Germline V gene sequence: CDR1 DFQATT, CDR2 SNEGSKA (reference sequence).

This clonotype showed up just a few times. The chain has TRBV6-1 and TRBJ1-1; D is undetermined. V was pared by 2 bases and J by 8 bases, with 6 bases between. This CDR3 is built from 11 residues. Germline CDR1 and CDR2: MNHNS and SASEGT. The CDR3 nucleotides read TGTGCCAGCAGTGAATCCCCCGAAGCTTTCTTT. The encoded protein is CASSESPEAFF.

This chain connects TRBV28 to TRBJ2-4; 7 bases map to TRBD1. The ends lost 3 bases at V and 5 bases at J; junction bases unmatched: 7. Germline values: CDR1 MDHEN, CDR2 SYDVKM. This CDR3 comprises 15 residues. CDR3 bases: TGTGCCAGCAGTTTGCCTCAAGACAGGGAAAACATTCAGTACTTC. It is translated as CASSLPQDRENIQYF.

CDR3 nucleotide sequence: TGCGCCAACAGTCCGGGAGCTACAGATACGCAGTATTTT. This translates into CANSPGATDTQYF. This rearrangement joins TRBV5-1 to TRBJ2-3, with a tentative D call TRBD2 (6 bases). CDR1 and CDR2 from the germline V gene are SGHRS and YFSETQ. CDR3 length equals 13 residues. V shed 9 bases and J shed 3 bases, with 14 bases lying between them.

Points on this clonotype: The junction and the germline gene differ at one end; a read error may be behind it. The chain employs TRBV6-2 or TRBV6-3 and TRBJ1-4; tentative D call: TRBD1 (5 bases). Germline V CDR1 and CDR2: MNHEY, SVGEGT. The CDR3 spans 15 residues. Here the CDR3 DNA reads TGTGCCAGCAGCAGGGCGGCGGGCCGTAATGAAAGACTGTTTTTT. Translating gives CASSRAAGRNERLFF.

The chain recombines TRBV28 with TRBJ2-1; D unresolved. The V and J ends lost 4 bases and 4 bases respectively, with 11 bases between them. This CDR3 spans 14 amino acids. CDR1 and CDR2 (germline): MDHEN, SYDVKM. Here the CDR3 DNA reads TGTGCCAGCAGTTCGACCATGCCGTACAATGAGCAGTTCTTC. It is translated as CASSSTMPYNEQFF.

This clonotype appeared a few times. The chain carries TRBV6-1 and TRBJ2-7, with D perhaps matching TRBD1 or TRBD2 (5 bases each). The CDR3 has 14 amino acids. V lost 4 bases to trimming and J lost 3 bases, with 13 bases between them. Per the germline V gene, CDR1 is MNHNS and CDR2 is SASEGT. CDR3 coding DNA: TGTGCCAGCAGTGGGGCCGGGACCAACTACGAGCAGTACTTC. Its protein product is CASSGAGTNYEQYF.

This clonotype occurred a few times. The rearrangement uses TRBV5-5 and TRBJ2-1, with D uncertain. Germline values: CDR1 SGHKS, CDR2 YYEKEE (reference sequence). V was clipped by 1 base and J by 9 bases, with 14 bases between them. This CDR3 contains 14 residues. CDR3: CASSLSHGFGEQFF. CDR3 DNA: TGTGCCAGCAGCTTGTCTCACGGGTTCGGTGAGCAGTTCTTC.

The rearrangement uses TRBV7-9 and TRBJ2-1; D is perhaps TRBD2 (6 bases). Per germline, CDR1 SEHNR and CDR2 FQNEAQ (reference sequence). The CDR3 spans 11 residues. V lost 7 bases to trimming and J lost 10 bases, with 11 bases between them. The CDR3 DNA reads as TGTGCCAGCACCGCCGGGGGAGAGCAGTTCTTC. Its protein is CASTAGGEQFF.

In this sample, this clonotype turned up a few times. The chain has TRBV7-2 and TRBJ1-2; perhaps TRBD1 as D (5 bases). The CDR3 length is 15 residues. The germline CDR1 and CDR2 sequences are SGHTA and FQGNSA. Trimming left V 3 bases short and J 10 bases short, with 21 bases between. This chain's CDR3 is CASSLPRQIFSVYTF. Here the CDR3 DNA reads TGTGCCAGCAGCTTGCCCAGACAGATATTCAGTGTCTACACCTTC.

This chain joins TRBV19 and TRBJ2-4; 11 bases are shared with TRBD2. CDR3 size: 16 residues. Losses at the gene ends were 3 bases for V and 5 bases for J; bases not matched to a gene: 6. Germline V gene lookup returns CDR1 LNHDA and CDR2 SQIVND (reference sequence). The CDR3 loop reads CASSIRTSGSQNIQYF. The DNA for the CDR3 is TGTGCCAGTAGTATTCGTACTAGCGGGAGCCAAAACATTCAGTACTTC.

This clonotype has a handful of counts. DNA for the CDR3: TGTGCCACCAGCCACACCGTCCCCACCGGGGAGCTGTTTTTT. Amino acid sequence: CATSHTVPTGELFF. This rearrangement joins TRBV24-1 to TRBJ2-2, with D unclear. This CDR3 has 14 amino acids. V lost 7 bases to trimming and J lost 4 bases, with 12 bases between them. The germline V gene encodes CDR1 KGHDR and CDR2 SFDVKD.